This T cell receptor (beta chain) is from a study of identical twins. This CDR3 comprises 15 residues. CDR1 and CDR2 (germline): SGHRS, YFSETQ. TCRdb reprocessed the 5' RACE reads via MiXCR and lists one record per CDR3 protein. The data contain hundreds of thousands of distinct CDR3 sequences, 5.5% to 6.5% of them singletons. Regarding this clonotype: A read error may explain this, as a much larger clone is one base away.

This chain joins TRBV5-1 and TRBJ2-1, with D possibly matching TRBD1 (5 bases). Sequenced sample: naive T cells sorted from blood. The TCR was taken from a man between 18 and 35 years old in good health. CDR3 sequence: CASSPDKTGRNERFF. In DNA, the CDR3 is TGCGCCAGCAGTCCGGACAAAACCGGCAGGAATGAGCGGTTCTTC.